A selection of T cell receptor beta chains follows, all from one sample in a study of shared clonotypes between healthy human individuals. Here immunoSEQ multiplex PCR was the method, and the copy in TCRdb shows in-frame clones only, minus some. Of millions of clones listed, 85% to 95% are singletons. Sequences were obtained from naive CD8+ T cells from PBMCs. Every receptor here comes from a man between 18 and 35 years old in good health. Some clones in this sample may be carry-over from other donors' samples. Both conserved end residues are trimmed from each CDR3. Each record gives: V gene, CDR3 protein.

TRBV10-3	AISESRDRSYNEQF
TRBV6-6	ASVPLHGNTIY
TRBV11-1	ASSLALGSYEQY
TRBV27	PQQEKFTGEQY
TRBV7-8	ASSLSFSGAGLAGETQY
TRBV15	ATSRDLTAGNIQY
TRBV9	ASSPAVKNYEQY
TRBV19	ASNRDTLISGANVLT
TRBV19	ASSWDGDSNQPQH
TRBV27	ASSLSIGGNQPQH
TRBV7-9	ASSLGEREQETQY